These 7 T cell receptor beta chains came from one sample sequenced in a study of Ad26.COV2.S vaccination and SARS-CoV-2 variants. Only in-frame clones appear in the TCRdb table, and some are missing; sequencing was by immunoSEQ multiplex PCR. There are 380,000 or so clones in the sample; roughly nine tenths occur only once, and around 6.4% lies in the top ten. Described treatment: about 20 received Ad26.COV2.S at low or high dose, single or two shots; about 5 received placebo; per-sample allocation not given. At day 63 after the first vaccine or placebo injection, samples were drawn. The source was peripheral blood, collected in a trial of Ad26.COV2.S vaccine versus placebo. Receptors were obtained from a person between 18 and 65 years old who received the Ad26.COV2.S COVID-19 vaccine or a placebo.

The chain uses TRBV5-1 and TRBJ2-7; D is possibly TRBD1 (5 bases). CDR3 length: 16 residues. Germline V gene data show CDR1 as SGHRS and CDR2 as YFSETQ. Deletions cut 1 base from V and 3 bases from J, with 17 bases between. CDR3 nucleotides: TGCGCCAGCAGCTTGTTGGACCCAGGGCTCCACTACGAGCAGTACTTC. Translated, it gives CASSLLDPGLHYEQYF.

This clone came up a few times. The genes are TRBV7-8 and TRBJ1-2, with D perhaps matching TRBD1 (5 bases). CDR1 and CDR2 from the germline V gene are SGHVS and FQNEAQ. V was pared by 2 bases and J by 9 bases, with 16 bases between. This CDR3 is built from 14 residues. CDR3 sequence reads: CASSLMGQDWRYTF. CDR3 nucleotides: TGTGCCAGCAGCTTAATGGGGCAGGACTGGCGCTACACCTTC.

The CDR3 region has the DNA TGTGCCAGCAGCTTATCAGCATCCGGGGAGCTGTTTTTT. Translated: CASSLSASGELFF. The gene calls are TRBV7-3 and TRBJ2-2; no firm D call. The germline CDR1 and CDR2 sequences are SGHTA and FQGTGA. The CDR3 extends over 13 amino acids. V was clipped by 2 bases and J by 6 bases, with 7 bases between them.

This chain joins TRBV28 and TRBJ2-3; 7 bases align to TRBD1. The length of the CDR3 is 14 residues. Trimming cost V 3 bases and J 10 bases; bases outside gene matches: 10. From germline, CDR1 is MDHEN and CDR2 SYDVKM. Here the CDR3 reads CASSFTGTERAQYF. DNA for the CDR3: TGTGCCAGCAGTTTCACCGGGACAGAAAGAGCGCAGTATTTT.

This rearrangement joins TRBV6-2 or TRBV6-3 to TRBJ1-1; D uncertain. The V and J ends lost 6 bases and 4 bases respectively, with 15 bases between them. This CDR3 has 14 residues. Germline CDR1 and CDR2: MNHEY and SVGEGT. CDR3 residues: CASSLGGRLTEAFF. As DNA, the CDR3 is TGTGCCAGCAGCCTTGGAGGCAGGCTCACTGAAGCTTTCTTT.

The V call is TRBV10-3, the J call TRBJ2-1; 12 bases line up with TRBD2. The V and J ends lost 1 base and 9 bases, in that order; junction bases with no gene match: 16. The CDR3 has 19 residues. Germline-derived CDR1 and CDR2 are ENHRY and SYGVKD. The CDR3: CAISELSSPTSGGFGEQFF. CDR3 nucleotide sequence: TGTGCCATCAGTGAGTTATCAAGTCCGACTAGCGGGGGTTTCGGTGAGCAGTTCTTC.

The chain recombines TRBV6-6 with TRBJ1-2; D gene uncertain. This CDR3 region has 13 residues. Trimming cost V 1 base and J 8 bases, with 11 bases left between them. CDR1 and CDR2 from the germline V gene are MNHNY and SVGAGI (reference sequence). For the CDR3, the DNA is TGTGCCAGCAGTTACTTTGGGGAGTCGGGCTACACCTTC. It encodes CASSYFGESGYTF.